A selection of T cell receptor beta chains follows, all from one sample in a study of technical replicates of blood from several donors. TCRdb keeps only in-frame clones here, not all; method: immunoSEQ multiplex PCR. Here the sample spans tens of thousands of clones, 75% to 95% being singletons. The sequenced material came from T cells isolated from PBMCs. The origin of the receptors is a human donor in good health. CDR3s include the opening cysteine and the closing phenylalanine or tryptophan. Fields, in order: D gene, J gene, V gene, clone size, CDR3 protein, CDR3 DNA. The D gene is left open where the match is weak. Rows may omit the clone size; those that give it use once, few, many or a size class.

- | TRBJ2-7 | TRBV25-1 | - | CASSPDSMYF | TGTGCCAGCAGCCCGGACAGCATGTACTTC
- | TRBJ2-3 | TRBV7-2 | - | CASSYSGDTQYF | TGTGCCAGCAGCTATAGCGGAGATACGCAGTATTTT
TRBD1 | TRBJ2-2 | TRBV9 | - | CASSARQGGFTGELFF | TGTGCCAGCAGCGCCAGACAGGGGGGTTTCACCGGGGAGCTGTTTTTT
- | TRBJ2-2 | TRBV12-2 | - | CASRFGGLVSTGELFF | TGTGCAAGTCGCTTCGGCGGCTTAGTGAGCACCGGGGAGCTGTTTTTT
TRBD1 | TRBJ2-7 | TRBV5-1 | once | CASSYRQGPAYEQYF | TGCGCCAGCAGCTATCGACAGGGGCCCGCCTACGAGCAGTACTTC
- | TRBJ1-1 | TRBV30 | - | CAWRRRESTEAFF | TGTGCCTGGAGGAGGAGGGAGTCCACTGAAGCTTTCTTT
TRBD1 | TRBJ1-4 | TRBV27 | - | CASSLRPGQTTNEKLFF | TGTGCCAGCAGTTTAAGACCGGGACAGACAACTAATGAAAAACTGTTTTTT
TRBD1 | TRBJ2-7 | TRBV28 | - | CASSRPGTGYEQYF | TGTGCCAGCAGCCGTCCAGGGACAGGGTACGAGCAGTACTTC
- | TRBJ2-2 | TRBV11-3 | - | CASSLDTNTGELFF | TGTGCCAGCAGCTTAGATACGAACACCGGGGAGCTGTTTTTT
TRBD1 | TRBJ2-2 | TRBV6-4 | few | CASSAETGVTGELFF | TGTGCCAGCAGTGCTGAGACAGGGGTCACCGGGGAGCTGTTTTTT
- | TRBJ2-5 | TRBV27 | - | CASSLGTLGQETQYF | TGTGCCAGCAGTTTAGGGACATTGGGTCAAGAGACCCAGTACTTC
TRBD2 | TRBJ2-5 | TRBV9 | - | CASSVGGVDLKYF | TGTGCCAGCAGCGTTGGGGGGGTGGACCTAAAGTACTTC
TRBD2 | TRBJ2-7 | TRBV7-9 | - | CASSRGSGGSYEQYF | TGTGCCAGCAGCCGAGGGTCGGGGGGGTCCTACGAGCAGTACTTC
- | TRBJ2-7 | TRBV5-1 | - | CASTPGAGWNEQYF | TGCGCCAGCACCCCTGGGGCAGGGTGGAACGAGCAGTACTTC
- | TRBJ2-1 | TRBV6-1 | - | CASSGIQGMYNEQFF | TGTGCCAGCAGTGGGATACAGGGAATGTACAATGAGCAGTTCTTC
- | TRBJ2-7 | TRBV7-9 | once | CASSLAEVGEQYF | TGTGCCAGCAGCTTAGCGGAGGTGGGCGAGCAGTACTTC
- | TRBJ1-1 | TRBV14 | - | CATQLMNTEAFF | TGTGCCACACAGTTAATGAACACTGAAGCTTTCTTT
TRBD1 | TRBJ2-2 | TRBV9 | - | CASSSGTGDTGELFF | TGTGCCAGCAGTTCCGGGACAGGGGACACCGGGGAGCTGTTTTTT
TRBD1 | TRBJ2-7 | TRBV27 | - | CASRTDRGDEQYF | TGTGCCAGCAGAACGGACAGGGGGGACGAGCAGTACTTC
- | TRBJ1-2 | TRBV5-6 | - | CASSFAGANYGYTF | TGTGCCAGCAGCTTCGCGGGAGCTAACTATGGCTACACCTTC
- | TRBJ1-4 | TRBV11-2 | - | CASSLRGGQGFVNEKLFF | TGTGCCAGCAGCTTAAGAGGCGGACAAGGCTTTGTTAATGAAAAACTGTTTTTT
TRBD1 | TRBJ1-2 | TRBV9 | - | CASSVELGGQGSGYTF | TGTGCCAGCAGCGTAGAGCTCGGTGGACAGGGCAGCGGCTACACCTTC
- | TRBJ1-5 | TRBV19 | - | CASSPLETGFQPQHF | TGTGCCAGTAGTCCCCTTGAGACAGGTTTTCAGCCCCAGCATTTT
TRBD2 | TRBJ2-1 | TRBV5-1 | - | CASSFRTSGVLNEQFF | TGCGCCAGCAGCTTTAGGACTAGCGGGGTTTTGAATGAGCAGTTCTTC
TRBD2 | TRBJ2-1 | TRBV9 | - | CASSVVAGEVYEQFF | TGTGCCAGCAGCGTAGTGGCGGGAGAAGTATATGAGCAGTTCTTC
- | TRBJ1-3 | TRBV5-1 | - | CASSLVVPGDGNTIYF | TGCGCCAGCAGCTTGGTGGTCCCAGGGGATGGAAACACCATATATTTT
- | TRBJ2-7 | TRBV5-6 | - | CASSSLALNEQYF | TGTGCCAGCAGCTCCCTAGCGCTCAACGAGCAGTACTTC
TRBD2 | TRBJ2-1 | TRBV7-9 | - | CASKDTSGRGEQFF | TGTGCCAGCAAGGATACTAGCGGGAGGGGGGAGCAGTTCTTC